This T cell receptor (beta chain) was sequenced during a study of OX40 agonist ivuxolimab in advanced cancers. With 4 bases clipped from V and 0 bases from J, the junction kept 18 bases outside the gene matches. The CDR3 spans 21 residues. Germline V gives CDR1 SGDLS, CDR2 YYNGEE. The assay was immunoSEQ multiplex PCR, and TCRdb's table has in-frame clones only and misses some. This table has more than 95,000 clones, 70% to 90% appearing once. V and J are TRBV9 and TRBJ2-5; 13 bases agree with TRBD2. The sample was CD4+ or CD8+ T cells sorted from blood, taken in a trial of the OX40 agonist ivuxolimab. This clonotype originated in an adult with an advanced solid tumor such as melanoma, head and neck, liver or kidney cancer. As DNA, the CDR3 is TGTGCCAGCAGCCCCCGTGTATGGGTTCGGACTAGCGGGGGCTACCAAGAGACCCAGTACTTC. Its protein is CASSPRVWVRTSGGYQETQYF.